This TCR beta chain originates from a study of beta chain features in type 1 diabetes. Between the trimmed V and J ends, which lost 4 bases and 2 bases, there was a span of 5 bases. The CDR3 is 11 residues long. Per germline, CDR1 DFQATT and CDR2 SNEGSKA (reference sequence). Of note for this clone: Its antigen is undetermined.

General study results and limits: Type 1 diabetes patients had VDJ junctions that carried fewer insertions and more deletions. Within each of all four CD4+ subsets, Type 1 diabetes patients had TCRB CDR3s that were moderately but significantly shorter.

Each of the CD4+ naive, central memory, regulatory and stem cell-like memory populations was sorted via CD45RO/CCR7/CD25/CD127/CD95/CD27. Expressed TCRB transcripts were sequenced because the entire RNA isolate underwent reverse transcription. The protocol was immunoSEQ multiplex PCR, while the TCRdb copy is restricted to in-frame clones and leaves out a portion. The sample lists approximately 15,000 clones, 70% to 80% occurring once. The sequence came from a woman under 30 with type 1 diabetes. The sample comprised stem cell memory CD4+ T cells from blood. The J gene is TRBJ1-2, the V gene TRBV20-1; D gene ambiguous. The CDR3, as DNA: TGCAGTGCTACAGGAAACTATGGCTACACCTTC. Its protein product is CSATGNYGYTF.